Below, 10 T cell receptor beta chains from the same sample are listed, as sequenced in a study of memory CD4+ T cells and cytomegalovirus serostatus. Single viable CD3+CD4+CD8-CD45RO+ cells were sorted as the memory CD4+ T cells. Method: immunoSEQ multiplex PCR; TCRdb's copy keeps in-frame clones and lacks some. The sample includes about 50,000 clones, over 65% of them seen just once. Sequencing used memory CD4+ T cells from blood. The source of these receptors is an adult in good health and CMV-seronegative.

The V gene is TRBV19, the J gene TRBJ2-5, with 12 bases lining up with TRBD2. The CDR3 consists of 14 residues. Trimming took 10 bases from V and 1 from J; bases not matched to a gene: 4. CDR1 is LNHDA and CDR2 is SQIVND in the germline V gene (reference sequence). CDR3 nucleotides: TGTGCCACCGCGACTAGCGGGGGCCAAGAGACCCAGTACTTC. As protein: CATATSGGQETQYF.

This clone turned up a few times. The chain is built from TRBV10-3 and TRBJ1-2; perhaps TRBD1 as D (5 bases). The CDR3 length is 14 residues. The V and J ends lost 4 bases and 5 bases respectively, with 14 bases between them. Germline-derived CDR1 and CDR2 are ENHRY and SYGVKD. The CDR3 DNA follows: TGTGCCATCAGTGTGGGGGATGCAGAATATGGCTACACCTTC. Translated, it gives CAISVGDAEYGYTF.

The chain employs TRBV6-5 and TRBJ1-6; D unclear. CDR1 MNHEY and CDR2 SVGAGI come from the germline V gene. V was clipped by 5 bases and J by 7 bases, with 9 bases between them. The CDR3 is 13 residues long. The CDR3 reads CASSTTSNSPLHF. In nucleotides, the CDR3 is TGTGCCAGCAGTACAACATCCAATTCACCCCTCCACTTT.

The rearrangement joins TRBV4-3 to TRBJ2-2; 7 positions match TRBD2. This CDR3 has 16 residues. V lost 2 bases, J lost 3 bases, and 6 bases stayed unmatched. Germline V CDR1 and CDR2: LGHNA, YSLEER. The CDR3 reads CASSQIAGFHTGELFF. In nucleotides, the CDR3 is TGCGCCAGCAGCCAAATAGCGGGTTTTCACACCGGGGAGCTGTTTTTT.

This sequence joins TRBV13 and TRBJ2-4; TRBD2 might be the D (5 bases). The CDR3 loop spans 16 amino acids. V was pared by 0 bases and J by 0 bases, with 9 bases between. Germline assignment: CDR1 PRHDT and CDR2 FYEKMQ (reference sequence). CDR3 sequence: CASSLGLGLAKNIQYF. Written as DNA, the CDR3 is TGTGCCAGCAGCTTAGGCCTAGGACTAGCCAAAAACATTCAGTACTTC.

J is TRBJ2-6 and V is TRBV13; D tentatively reads TRBD1 or TRBD2 (5 bases each). V was cut by 3 bases and J by 0 bases, with 9 bases left in between. CDR1 and CDR2 from the germline V gene are PRHDT and FYEKMQ (reference sequence). The CDR3 extends over 16 amino acids. CDR3 coding DNA: TGTGCCAGCAGCTTGGGACGGCACTCTGGGGCCAACGTCCTGACTTTC. This sequence encodes CASSLGRHSGANVLTF.

The chain carries TRBV6-4 and TRBJ1-2; 7 bases align to TRBD1. Trimming cost V 7 bases and J 7 bases; bases outside gene matches: 15. The CDR3 has 15 residues. Germline V gene lookup returns CDR1 MRHNA and CDR2 SNTAGT. CDR3 nucleotide sequence: TGTGCCAGCAAACCCCAGAATGACAGGGAGGTTGGCTACACCTTC. Translating gives CASKPQNDREVGYTF.

This chain connects TRBV5-1 to TRBJ1-2; weak D call: TRBD1 (5 bases). V was cut by 0 bases and J by 5 bases, with 14 bases left in between. The CDR3 has 15 amino acids. Germline V gene data show CDR1 as SGHRS and CDR2 as YFSETQ. CDR3 sequence: CASSLAGTADYGYTF. In DNA, the CDR3 is TGCGCCAGCAGCTTGGCCGGGACGGCCGATTATGGCTACACCTTC.

The chain employs TRBV19 and TRBJ2-2; tentatively, D is TRBD2 (5 bases). Germline V gives CDR1 LNHDA, CDR2 SQIVND (reference sequence). Trimming shortened V by 5 bases and J by 6 bases, and 13 bases separated the two germline ends. The length of the CDR3 is 14 residues. CDR3 loop: CASSLLRVSGELFF. The CDR3 DNA is TGTGCCAGTAGTCTTCTGAGGGTGTCCGGGGAGCTGTTTTTT.

V is TRBV5-1 and J is TRBJ2-7, with 9 positions matching TRBD1. This CDR3 has 16 residues. Per the germline V gene, CDR1 is SGHRS and CDR2 is YFSETQ. V lost 0 bases, J lost 4 bases, and 8 bases stayed unmatched. CDR3 nucleotides: TGCGCCAGCAGCTTGGGGACAGGGGATTTTAAATACGAGCAGTACTTC. Translated, it gives CASSLGTGDFKYEQYF.